The T cell receptor beta chain under discussion was sequenced for a study of T cell repertoires in aging, cancer and after chemotherapy. Germline loops: CDR1 MDHEN, CDR2 SYDVKM. Trimming removed 4 bases from V and 0 bases from J; junction bases left unmatched: 4. CDR3 length: 17 residues. Multiplex touch-down PCR with TRB-A/B primers amplified rearranged V-D-J TRB sequences. TCRdb re-called the multiplex PCR reads through MiXCR, storing one row per CDR3 protein. The sample contains some 15,000 distinct CDR3 sequences, 45% to 50% of which appear only once. Peripheral blood genomic DNA, not sorted cells or RNA, was the template.

The sequence came from a human donor in good health. The sample taken for sequencing was blood. The chain has TRBV28 and TRBJ2-6; the match to TRBD2 covers 9 bases. CDR3 DNA: TGTGCCAGCAGTTGGATGACTAGCGGCTCTGGGGCCAACGTCCTGACTTTC. Translating it yields CASSWMTSGSGANVLTF.